The next 20 T cell receptor beta chains were all read from a single sample in a study of immune evolution from preneoplasia to lung adenocarcinoma. Produced via immunoSEQ multiplex PCR; TCRdb's table is partial and in-frame only. The repertoire holds some 6,100 clones, with around 82% as singletons. Sequencing input: FFPE lung adenocarcinoma in situ tissue. The source of these receptors is an older donor with lung adenocarcinoma.

CDR3 loop: CASREDGYTF. In nucleotides, the CDR3 is TGTGCCAGCAGAGAGGATGGCTACACCTTC. The chain combines TRBV6-1 with TRBJ1-2; the D is unclear. The CDR3 is 10 residues long. Trimming stripped 6 bases from V and 6 bases from J, with 5 bases between. CDR1 and CDR2 (germline): MNHNS, SASEGT.

There are a few counts of this clone. The chain couples TRBV4-1 to TRBJ2-3; no definite D call. The CDR3 has 15 amino acids. Between the trimmed V and J ends, which lost 3 bases and 0 bases, there was a span of 10 bases. CDR1 MGHRA and CDR2 YSYEKL come from the germline V gene. The CDR3 sequence: CASSHDKRSTDTQYF. The DNA of the CDR3 is TGCGCCAGCAGCCACGATAAGCGCAGCACAGATACGCAGTATTTT.

The chain employs TRBV9 and TRBJ2-3; TRBD1 is a possible D gene (5 bases). V gave up 0 bases and J gave up 6 bases, with 17 bases separating them. Germline V gene sequence: CDR1 SGDLS, CDR2 YYNGEE. The CDR3 is 16 amino acids. The CDR3 DNA reads TGTGCCAGCAGCGTAGCTCTGGACATAGGTAGGGATACGCAGTATTTT. Amino acids: CASSVALDIGRDTQYF.

The gene calls are TRBV10-2 and TRBJ2-5; a weak D match, TRBD2 (5 bases). V was cut by 4 bases and J by 5 bases, with 14 bases left in between. The CDR3 spans 14 residues. In germline, CDR1 is WSHSY, CDR2 SAAADI. This CDR3 reads CASSGLTRSETQYF. The CDR3 coding sequence is TGCGCCAGCAGTGGACTCACTAGAAGCGAGACCCAGTACTTC.

The V gene is TRBV25-1, the J gene TRBJ1-6; TRBD1 might be the D (5 bases). Germline CDR1 is MGHDK and CDR2 is SYGVNS. This CDR3 is 12 amino acids long. The ends were cut back, 6 bases at V and 9 bases at J, with 9 bases in the middle. The CDR3 bases are TGTGCCAGCAGGAACGGGGCTTCACCCCTCCACTTT. This codes for CASRNGASPLHF.

This clone is a singleton in its sample. V usage is TRBV28 and J usage is TRBJ2-7; D might be TRBD2 (6 bases). Deletions cut 6 bases from V and 1 base from J, with 16 bases between. Germline V gene sequence: CDR1 MDHEN, CDR2 SYDVKM. The CDR3 loop spans 15 amino acids. The chain's CDR3 is CASSTGGSGSYEQYF. CDR3 in DNA: TGTGCCAGCAGCACCGGTGGTAGCGGATCCTACGAGCAGTACTTC.

J is TRBJ1-3 and V is TRBV6-5, with 7 bases lining up with TRBD1. CDR3 size: 15 residues. The germline gives CDR1 MNHEY, CDR2 SVGAGI. V was clipped by 8 bases and J by 0 bases; unmatched bases: 7. CDR3: CASGGDRNSGNTIYF. As DNA, the CDR3 is TGTGCCAGCGGGGGGGACAGAAACTCTGGAAACACCATATATTTT.

The CDR3 nucleotides are TGTGCCAGCAGCTTAAGGCCGGAAGAGACCCAGTACTTC. Amino acids: CASSLRPEETQYF. V gene TRBV7-9 combines with J gene TRBJ2-5, with D unresolved. The ends were cut back, 2 bases at V and 3 bases at J, with 7 bases in the middle. CDR1 and CDR2 from the germline V gene are SEHNR and FQNEAQ (reference sequence). This CDR3 is built from 13 residues.

This clone was counted only a few times. This rearrangement joins TRBV10-1 to TRBJ1-1; 9 positions agree with TRBD1. J lost 1 base, V lost 4 bases, and 4 bases had no gene match. The CDR3 runs 15 residues. CDR1 and CDR2 from the germline V gene are WNHNN and SYGVQD (reference sequence). CDR3 amino acids: CASSATGQGNTEAFF. Written as DNA, the CDR3 is TGCGCCAGCAGTGCGACGGGACAGGGGAACACTGAAGCTTTCTTT.

The V gene is TRBV5-1, the J gene TRBJ2-1; no reliable D call. CDR1 and CDR2 (germline): SGHRS, YFSETQ. Trimming removed 1 base at V and 6 bases at J, with 8 bases between. The CDR3 runs 13 residues. The CDR3 here is CASSLYGLNEQFF. The CDR3 DNA sequence: TGCGCCAGCAGCTTGTACGGGCTCAATGAGCAGTTCTTC.

This clone turned up a few times. The V and J genes are TRBV2 and TRBJ1-1; a weak D match, TRBD1 (6 bases). V gave up 7 bases and J gave up 5 bases, with 14 bases separating them. CDR3 length equals 13 residues. CDR1 and CDR2 from the germline V gene are SNHLY and FYNNEI. In DNA form, the CDR3 reads TGTGCCAGCAACGGGGGCATGAGGACTGAAGCTTTCTTT. Translation gives CASNGGMRTEAFF.

This clone is deemed medium-sized. The chain joins TRBV5-4 to TRBJ1-1; no firm D call. From germline, CDR1 is SGHNT and CDR2 YYREEE (reference sequence). Trimming shortened V by 0 bases and J by 0 bases, and 3 bases separated the two germline ends. The CDR3 consists of 13 residues. The CDR3 sequence: CASSLEVNTEAFF. The CDR3 bases are TGTGCCAGCAGCTTGGAGGTGAACACTGAAGCTTTCTTT.

The J gene is TRBJ1-5, the V gene TRBV19; 7 nucleotides match TRBD1. V shed 6 bases and J 5 bases; nucleotides not matched to a gene: 10. The CDR3 is 15 residues long. Germline V gives CDR1 LNHDA, CDR2 SQIVND (reference sequence). CDR3 amino acids: CASSLGTAGDQPQHF. The CDR3 DNA reads TGTGCCAGTAGCCTGGGGACAGCGGGAGATCAGCCCCAGCATTTT.

This clone was seen more than once but under ten times. V and J are TRBV4-1 and TRBJ2-3, with 7 bases that match TRBD2. Unmatched junction bases numbered 1, after V lost 0 bases and J lost 1 base. The CDR3 runs 15 residues. Germline-derived CDR1 and CDR2 are MGHRA and YSYEKL. Written as DNA, the CDR3 is TGCGCCAGCAGCCAAGATGGGGGGGGCACAGATACGCAGTATTTT. This codes for CASSQDGGGTDTQYF.

A single count supports this clone. The chain is built from TRBV7-9 and TRBJ2-1; TRBD1 aligns across 9 bases. Trimming removed 6 bases from V and 8 bases from J; junction bases left unmatched: 2. Germline V gene sequence: CDR1 SEHNR, CDR2 FQNEAQ (reference sequence). The CDR3 totals 12 residues. The CDR3: CASSWTGDEQFF. The CDR3 bases are TGTGCCAGCAGTTGGACAGGGGATGAGCAGTTCTTC.

The gene calls are TRBV18 and TRBJ1-1; weak D call: TRBD1 (5 bases). From germline, CDR1 is KGHSH and CDR2 LQKENI. The V gene lost 4 bases and the J gene lost 8 bases, with 17 bases spanning the gap. This CDR3 is built from 14 residues. The CDR3 loop is CASSLTTVMKEAFF. CDR3 in DNA: TGTGCCAGCTCACTAACGACAGTCATGAAGGAAGCTTTCTTT. The full variable domain, with the rest looked up from reference TRBV18 and TRBJ1-1, is NAGVMQNPRHLVRRRGQEARLRCSPMKGHSHVYWYRQLPEEGLKFMVYLQKENIIDESGMPKERFSAEFPKEGPSILRIQQVVRGDSAAYFCASSLTTVMKEAFFGQGTRLTVV.

The CDR3 loop reads CASSIDRGGETQYF. CDR3 in DNA: TGTGCCAGCTCAATTGACAGGGGAGGCGAGACCCAGTACTTC. The rearrangement links TRBV18 to TRBJ2-5; 8 bases fit TRBD1. Germline CDR1 KGHSH, CDR2 LQKENI. This CDR3 spans 14 amino acids. Trimming at V came to 5 bases and at J to 5 bases, leaving 7 bases not matched to a gene.

V is TRBV11-3 and J is TRBJ2-5, with D hard to call. The CDR3 extends over 11 amino acids. Trimming took 3 bases from V and 5 from J, leaving 4 bases between them. CDR1 is SGHNT and CDR2 is YENEEA in the germline V gene. This CDR3 is CASSLGETQYF. DNA of the CDR3: TGTGCCAGCAGCTTGGGGGAGACCCAGTACTTC.

V usage is TRBV4-1 and J usage is TRBJ2-7; 8 bases line up with TRBD1. V gave up 0 bases and J gave up 6 bases; unmatched junction bases: 4. The germline V gene has CDR1 MGHRA and CDR2 YSYEKL. This CDR3 spans 14 amino acids. The CDR3 sequence: CASSQEGQGGEQYF. CDR3 sequence (DNA): TGCGCCAGCAGCCAAGAAGGACAGGGAGGCGAGCAGTACTTC.

The chain uses TRBV29-1 and TRBJ2-7, with TRBD2 as a possible D gene (6 bases). The ends were cut back, 5 bases at V and 8 bases at J, with 19 bases in the middle. The CDR3 sequence is 13 residues long. Germline V lookup: CDR1 SQVTM, CDR2 ANQGSEA. The CDR3 here is CSVNRDSGGKQYF. The CDR3 coding sequence is TGCAGCGTTAACCGGGACTCCGGTGGGAAGCAGTACTTC.